The T cell receptor (beta chain) described here comes from a study of blood T cell repertoires in COVID-19. Study overall: Italy, Spain and the United States were the sources of the convalescent and acute COVID-19 samples. Sources were T cells, B-cell-depleted T cells, or PBMCs; the material itself was cDNA or gDNA.

Per the original methods: Estimates of nucleated cell counts were drawn from the amplification of reference gene primers. Here immunoSEQ multiplex PCR was the method, and the copy in TCRdb shows in-frame clones only, minus some. From that table come the V and J calls and clone size; the DNA was used to work out D and trimming. This table has more than 150,000 clones, roughly 78% appearing once. The CDR3 runs to 13 residues. The germline gives CDR1 KGHDR, CDR2 SFDVKD. With 0 bases removed from V and 8 bases from J, the gap between germline ends came to 9 bases. Sequences were obtained from peripheral blood. This TCR came from a woman at least 80 years old with active or convalescent COVID-19. This chain uses TRBV24-1 with TRBJ1-2, with D uncertain. The CDR3 here is CATSDLHGYGYTF. The CDR3 bases are TGTGCCACCAGTGATTTGCACGGGTACGGCTACACCTTC.